These T cell receptor beta chains were read from a single sample in a study of blood T cell repertoires in COVID-19. The assay was immunoSEQ multiplex PCR, and TCRdb's table has in-frame clones only and misses some. This table holds about 430,000 clones, approximately 90% found once. Sequenced sample: PBMCs or T cells enriched from blood (not recorded which). The source is a woman aged 18 to 35 who had been exposed to COVID-19. Both conserved end residues are part of each CDR3. Each record gives: V gene, J gene, D gene, clone size, CDR3 DNA, CDR3 protein. A D gene is named only where the DNA matches it firmly. Size tells how often a clone was seen (once, few, many) or the class of an expanded clone, and some rows leave it out.

>TRBV7-9|TRBJ2-2|TRBD2|.
TGTGCCAGCAGCCATCGACTAGCGGGGGGCGGCGGGGAGCTGTTTTTT
CASSHRLAGGGGELFF
>TRBV5-4|TRBJ1-2|.|.
TGTGCCAGCAGCTTGGCCCAGGGGAGACTCTATGGCTACACCTTC
CASSLAQGRLYGYTF
>TRBV7-8|TRBJ1-5|.|.
TGTGCCAGCAGCTTAGGGACTGATCAGCCCCAGCATTTT
CASSLGTDQPQHF
>TRBV6-2/TRBV6-3|TRBJ2-7|.|.
TGTGCCAGCAGTCCCGGACAGTTCTACGAGCAGTACTTC
CASSPGQFYEQYF
>TRBV7-9|TRBJ1-2|.|.
TGTGCCCTCCGAGGCGTGGGCTACACCTTC
CALRGVGYTF
>TRBV28|TRBJ2-1|.|.
TGTGCCAGCAGTCCCGGGTCTTTCAGCACCAATGAGCAGTTCTTC
CASSPGSFSTNEQFF
>TRBV13|TRBJ1-6|.|.
TGTGCCAGCAGCTTAGGCCTAACGGGGGGAGGGAGTCCCCTCCACTTT
CASSLGLTGGGSPLHF
>TRBV6-6|TRBJ2-2|TRBD1|few
TGTGCCAGCAGTCCGGGACAGGGGGTTGTTAACACCGGGGAGCTGTTTTTT
CASSPGQGVVNTGELFF
>TRBV2|TRBJ2-1|.|few
TGTGCCACTTCCGAGCGGAGGGACAATGAGCAGTTCTTC
CATSERRDNEQFF
>TRBV28|TRBJ2-1|.|once
TGTGCCAGCAGGTCCGGTCCGTACAATGAGCAGTTCTTC
CASRSGPYNEQFF
>TRBV5-4|TRBJ1-3|.|.
TGTGCCAGCAGCTCGGAGCTGAATGGAAACACCATATATTTT
CASSSELNGNTIYF
>TRBV7-9|TRBJ1-2|TRBD1|.
TGTGCCAGCAGCTTAGGGGCCACAGGGGGCGACTATGGCTACACCTTC
CASSLGATGGDYGYTF
>TRBV7-2|TRBJ2-1|.|.
TGTGCCAGCAGCTTGGGCCTCCCCAATGAGCAGTTCTTC
CASSLGLPNEQFF